This passage covers 16 T cell receptor beta chains from one sample sequenced in a study of T cells expressing NK-cell markers. TCRdb re-called the 5' RACE reads; one entry per CDR3 protein, DNA not given. The listing records some 600,000 distinct CDR3 sequences. The sequenced sample was blood T cells: a sorted CD56 or NKG2C T cell subset, CD4+ or CD8+ T cells, or bulk PBMC T cells (not recorded which). These receptors came from a man younger than 35 in good health.

This chain uses TRBV7-9 with TRBJ2-5; checking the TCRdb D call of TRBD1 is not possible without DNA. The length of the CDR3 is 15 residues. Germline loops: CDR1 SEHNR, CDR2 FQNEAQ (reference sequence). CDR3: CASSSRDGVQETQYF.

The CDR3 region is CASSWTNQQETQYF. J is TRBJ2-5 and V is TRBV5-1. The CDR3 sequence is 14 residues long. The germline CDR1 and CDR2 sequences are SGHRS and YFSETQ.

This chain joins TRBV7-8 and TRBJ2-7; TCRdb designates TRBD2, a call that cannot be tested without DNA. From germline, CDR1 is SGHVS and CDR2 FQNEAQ. The CDR3 extends over 17 amino acids. CDR3 sequence: CARSLARVGGRKSEQYF.

The rearrangement joins TRBV27 to TRBJ2-5. In germline, CDR1 is MNHEY, CDR2 SMNVEV (reference sequence). The length of the CDR3 is 14 residues. CDR3 region: CASSFRQRQETQYF.

V and J are TRBV5-8 and TRBJ1-2. This CDR3 is 14 amino acids long. The germline V gene encodes CDR1 SGHTS and CDR2 YDEGEE. CDR3: CASSLTSGHYGYTF.

The CDR3 sequence is CASSPSINNEQFF. This chain uses TRBV7-9 with TRBJ2-1; TCRdb returns TRBD2, unconfirmable since there is no DNA. CDR3 size: 13 residues. Germline V lookup: CDR1 SEHNR, CDR2 FQNEAQ (reference sequence).

The gene calls are TRBV20-1 and TRBJ1-1; TCRdb designates TRBD1, a call that cannot be tested without DNA. CDR1 and CDR2 from the germline V gene are DFQATT and SNEGSKA (reference sequence). The CDR3 is 13 residues long. This CDR3 reads CSASRRTGGTAFF.

The chain uses TRBV12-3 or TRBV12-4 and TRBJ1-3. This CDR3 is 17 amino acids long. CDR3 loop: CASIQKRRLFSGNTIYF.

The chain is built from TRBV12-3 or TRBV12-4 and TRBJ2-1; the TCRdb D gene call, TRBD1, has no DNA to confirm it. This CDR3 spans 12 amino acids. CDR3 protein: CASRGLMVEQFF.

The V gene is TRBV14, the J gene TRBJ1-2; the D call of TRBD1 rests on TCRdb alone, since no DNA is present to check it. This CDR3 contains 16 residues. CDR1 and CDR2 from the germline V gene are SGHDN and FVKESK. The CDR3 sequence is CASSSRDGLEVYGYTF.

J is TRBJ2-1 and V is TRBV6-2 or TRBV6-3; TCRdb's D gene call, TRBD2, goes unchecked for lack of DNA. This CDR3 has 16 amino acids. CDR1 and CDR2 from the germline V gene are MNHEY and SVGEGT. This chain's CDR3 is CASSYSSLAVWNEQFF.

The chain is built from TRBV28 and TRBJ2-4; without DNA, the TCRdb call of TRBD1 cannot be checked. The CDR3 is made up of 15 amino acids. Per the germline V gene, CDR1 is MDHEN and CDR2 is SYDVKM. CDR3 residues: CASSLAPRAKNIQYF.

The chain couples TRBV5-1 to TRBJ2-7; TCRdb proposes TRBD1, but this gene call is untestable without DNA. CDR1 is SGHRS and CDR2 is YFSETQ in the germline V gene. There are 16 residues in the CDR3. The CDR3 protein is CASSLVLSGVRDEQYF.

The chain combines TRBV27 with TRBJ1-3. The CDR3 extends over 13 amino acids. CDR1 MNHEY and CDR2 SMNVEV come from the germline V gene (reference sequence). CDR3 sequence: CASGEHSGNTIYF.

The V gene is TRBV4-1, the J gene TRBJ2-1; TCRdb gives TRBD2 as the D gene, but with no DNA this cannot be confirmed. Germline V gene data show CDR1 as MGHRA and CDR2 as YSYEKL. The CDR3 has 13 residues. The CDR3 reads CASSQGIREGQFF.

This sequence joins TRBV19 and TRBJ2-7; TCRdb lists TRBD2, though no DNA is available to test this call. The CDR3 is 17 residues long. Germline V CDR1 and CDR2: LNHDA, SQIVND (reference sequence). The CDR3 here is CASSMPQTSGRTYEQYF.